The text below deals with one T cell receptor (beta chain). The data stem from a study of tumor-infiltrating lymphocytes in oesophageal squamous cell carcinoma. V shed 2 bases and J shed 18 bases, with 5 bases lying between them. This CDR3 has 9 residues. In germline, CDR1 is SGHAT, CDR2 FQNNGV. TCRdb re-called the PCR reads through MiXCR, storing one row per CDR3 protein. The data show 15,000 to 25,000 distinct CDR3 sequences, with 39% seen just once and approximately 19% held by the top ten. This TCR was recovered from a male donor with esophageal squamous cell carcinoma. Input material: esophageal tumor tissue. The gene calls are TRBV11-2 and TRBJ2-6; D is unresolved. The CDR3 sequence: CASSLKRTF. The CDR3 coding sequence is TGTGCCAGCAGCTTAAAAAGGACTTTC.